Listed below are T cell receptor beta chains from one sample, sequenced in a study of PD-L1 blockade in urothelial cancer. This table comes from immunoSEQ multiplex PCR, and its TCRdb copy is limited to in-frame clones, with some not included. The table lists 95,000 to 100,000 clones, roughly 84% of them singletons. This sample comprised PBMCs, obtained around atezolizumab (anti-PD-L1) treatment. These receptor sequences come from a man aged 55 to 70 with urothelial cancer. Both conserved end residues are part of each CDR3. A D gene is named only where the DNA matches it firmly. Not all rows give a size; the values are once, few, many and, for expanded clones, a class.

j_call clone_size d_call v_call cdr3_aa cdr3_nt
TRBJ1-2 . TRBD1 TRBV7-3 CASSPGQGYGYTF TGTGCCAGCAGCCCTGGACAGGGATATGGCTACACCTTC
TRBJ2-3 . . TRBV5-1 CASSWGPNFGDTQYF TGCGCCAGCAGTTGGGGGCCCAATTTCGGAGATACGCAGTATTTT
TRBJ2-7 . . TRBV10-1 CASSESGSSYEQYF TGCGCCAGCAGTGAGTCGGGGAGCTCCTACGAGCAGTACTTC
TRBJ1-2 . . TRBV6-5 CATQAVYGYTF TGTGCCACTCAGGCTGTCTATGGCTACACCTTC
TRBJ2-5 . TRBD2 TRBV5-1 CASSLEALGGETQYF TGCGCCAGCAGCTTGGAGGCCCTCGGGGGGGAGACCCAGTACTTC
TRBJ1-2 once . TRBV29-1 CSDGVGYGYTF TGCAGCGACGGGGTGGGGTATGGCTACACCTTC
TRBJ2-1 . . TRBV25-1 CASSANSFSSYNEQFF TGTGCCAGCAGTGCGAACAGCTTCAGCTCCTACAATGAGCAGTTCTTC
TRBJ2-7 . TRBD2 TRBV28 CASSFETSGPYEQYF TGTGCCAGCAGTTTCGAGACTAGCGGTCCCTACGAGCAGTACTTC
TRBJ2-7 . . TRBV5-4 CASSLVRGEREQYF TGTGCCAGCAGCTTGGTCCGGGGAGAGCGCGAGCAGTACTTC
TRBJ2-2 . . TRBV6-1 CASRRQQANTGELFF TGTGCCAGCAGACGACAACAGGCGAACACCGGGGAGCTGTTTTTT
TRBJ2-3 . . TRBV18 CASSPPFGTDTQYF TGTGCCAGCTCACCACCGTTCGGCACAGATACGCAGTATTTT
TRBJ2-1 once . TRBV7-6 CASSGRGVRNEQFF TGTGCCAGCAGCGGCAGGGGGGTACGGAATGAGCAGTTCTTC
TRBJ2-3 . . TRBV5-4 CASSNPSQDGTQYF TGTGCCAGCAGCAACCCTAGCCAGGACGGTACGCAGTATTTT
TRBJ2-2 . . TRBV27 CAIGGSWSTGELFF TGTGCCATCGGAGGCAGTTGGAGTACCGGGGAGCTGTTTTTT
TRBJ2-1 . . TRBV10-3 CATKDLTYNEQFF TGTGCCACCAAGGACTTAACCTACAATGAGCAGTTCTTC
TRBJ2-1 . . TRBV4-1 CASSPTPGRDSYNEQFF TGCGCCAGCAGCCCGACCCCGGGCAGGGACTCCTACAATGAGCAGTTCTTC
TRBJ1-2 once TRBD1 TRBV6-1 CASSDSLGRGRRGYTF TGTGCCAGCAGTGATTCCTTGGGCAGGGGGCGAAGGGGCTACACCTTC
TRBJ2-1 . TRBD2 TRBV29-1 CSGGLVAGGLFKAQFF TGCAGTGGGGGCTTGGTAGCGGGGGGGCTGTTTAAAGCGCAGTTCTTC
TRBJ2-4 . TRBD1 TRBV27 CASSIQGPDIQYF TGTGCCAGCAGTATACAGGGGCCTGACATTCAGTACTTC
TRBJ1-4 . TRBD1 TRBV5-1 CASSPSGQGAEKLFF TGCGCCAGCAGCCCATCGGGACAGGGGGCTGAAAAACTGTTTTTT
TRBJ1-5 . TRBD1 TRBV19 CATDRGRNQPQHF TGTGCCACCGACAGGGGACGTAATCAGCCCCAGCATTTT
TRBJ2-3 once . TRBV5-5 CASRAVASTDTQYF TGTGCCAGCAGGGCAGTCGCTAGCACAGATACGCAGTATTTT
TRBJ1-6 . TRBD1 TRBV11-3 CASGSNRGDSPLHF TGTGCCAGCGGAAGCAACAGGGGAGATTCACCCCTCCACTTT
TRBJ1-6 . . TRBV7-2 CASSYGSRGSSYNSPLHF TGTGCCAGCAGCTACGGGTCGCGAGGGAGCTCCTATAATTCACCCCTCCACTTT
TRBJ2-6 few . TRBV28 CASSYSLGANVLTF TGTGCCAGCAGTTACAGTTTGGGGGCCAACGTCCTGACTTTC